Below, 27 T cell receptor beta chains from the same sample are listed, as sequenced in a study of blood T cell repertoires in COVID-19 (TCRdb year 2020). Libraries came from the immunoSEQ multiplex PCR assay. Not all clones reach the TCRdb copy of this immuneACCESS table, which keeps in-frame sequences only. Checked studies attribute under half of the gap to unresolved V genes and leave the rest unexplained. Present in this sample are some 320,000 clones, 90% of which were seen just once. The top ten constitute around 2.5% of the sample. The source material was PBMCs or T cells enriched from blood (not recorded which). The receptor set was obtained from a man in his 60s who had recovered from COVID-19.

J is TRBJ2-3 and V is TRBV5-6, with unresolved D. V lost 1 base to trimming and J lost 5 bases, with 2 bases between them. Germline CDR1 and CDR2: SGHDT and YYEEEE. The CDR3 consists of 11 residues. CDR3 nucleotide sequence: TGTGCCAGCAGCTTGCTAGATACGCAGTATTTT. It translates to CASSLLDTQYF.

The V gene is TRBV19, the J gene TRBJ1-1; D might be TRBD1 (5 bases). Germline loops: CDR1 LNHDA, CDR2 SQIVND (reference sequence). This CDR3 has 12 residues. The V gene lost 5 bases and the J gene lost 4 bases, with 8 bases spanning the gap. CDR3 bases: TGTGCCAGTAGTGCAGGGCCCACTGAAGCTTTCTTT. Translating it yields CASSAGPTEAFF.

The CDR3 is CASSNLPGTEAFF. The CDR3 DNA follows: TGTGCCAGCAGCAACTTACCGGGGACTGAAGCTTTCTTT. J is TRBJ1-1 and V is TRBV7-8; D is unresolved. CDR1 SGHVS and CDR2 FQNEAQ come from the germline V gene. The CDR3 contains 13 residues. The germline V and J ends were trimmed by 5 bases and 5 bases, with 12 bases remaining between them.

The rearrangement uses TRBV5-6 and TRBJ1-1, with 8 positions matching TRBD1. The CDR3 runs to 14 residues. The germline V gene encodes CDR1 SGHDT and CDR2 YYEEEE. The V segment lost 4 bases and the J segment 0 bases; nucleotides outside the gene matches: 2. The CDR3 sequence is CASSRGQVNTEAFF. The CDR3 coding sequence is TGTGCCAGCAGCAGGGGACAGGTGAACACTGAAGCTTTCTTT.

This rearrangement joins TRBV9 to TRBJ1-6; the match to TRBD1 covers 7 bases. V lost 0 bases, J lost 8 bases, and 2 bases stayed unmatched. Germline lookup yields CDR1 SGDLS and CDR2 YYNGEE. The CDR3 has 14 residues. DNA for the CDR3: TGTGCCAGCAGCGTAGGAGGGGGCGATTCACCCCTCCACTTT. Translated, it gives CASSVGGGDSPLHF.

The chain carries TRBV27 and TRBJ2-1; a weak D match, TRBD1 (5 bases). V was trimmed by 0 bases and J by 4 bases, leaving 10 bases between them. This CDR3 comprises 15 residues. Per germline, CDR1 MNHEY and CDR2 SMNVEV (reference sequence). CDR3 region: CASSLSGPEYNEQFF. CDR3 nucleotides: TGTGCCAGCAGTTTATCGGGGCCGGAGTACAATGAGCAGTTCTTC.

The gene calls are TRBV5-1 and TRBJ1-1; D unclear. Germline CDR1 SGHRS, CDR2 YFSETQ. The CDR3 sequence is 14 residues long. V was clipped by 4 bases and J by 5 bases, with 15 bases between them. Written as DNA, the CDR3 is TGCGCCAGCAGCAACGCCCCGGTTGAGACTGAAGCTTTCTTT. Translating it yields CASSNAPVETEAFF.

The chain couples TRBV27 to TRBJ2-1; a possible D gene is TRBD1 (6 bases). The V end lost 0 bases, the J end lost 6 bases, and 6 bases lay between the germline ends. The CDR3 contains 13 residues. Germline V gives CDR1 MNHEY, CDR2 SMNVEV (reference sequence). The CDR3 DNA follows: TGTGCCAGCAGTTTATCGACAGGCAATGAGCAGTTCTTC. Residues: CASSLSTGNEQFF.

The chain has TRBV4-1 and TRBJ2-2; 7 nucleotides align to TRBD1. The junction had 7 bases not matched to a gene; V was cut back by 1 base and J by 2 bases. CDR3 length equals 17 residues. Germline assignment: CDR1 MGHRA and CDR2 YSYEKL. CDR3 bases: TGCGCCAGCAGCCAAGTTCCCGGGACAGTCAACACCGGGGAGCTGTTTTTT. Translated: CASSQVPGTVNTGELFF.

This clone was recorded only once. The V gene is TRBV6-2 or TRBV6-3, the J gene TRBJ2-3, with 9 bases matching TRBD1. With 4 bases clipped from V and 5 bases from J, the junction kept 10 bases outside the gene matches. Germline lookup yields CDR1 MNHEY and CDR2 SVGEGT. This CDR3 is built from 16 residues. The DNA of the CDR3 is TGTGCCAGCAGTTCAGCCGGGACAGGGTGGCAAGATACGCAGTATTTT. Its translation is CASSSAGTGWQDTQYF.

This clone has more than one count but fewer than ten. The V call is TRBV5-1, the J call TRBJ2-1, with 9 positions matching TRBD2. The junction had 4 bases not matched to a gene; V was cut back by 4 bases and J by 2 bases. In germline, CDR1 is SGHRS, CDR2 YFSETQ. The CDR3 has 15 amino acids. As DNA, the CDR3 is TGCGCCAGCAGCCCGAGGACTAGCGCCTACAATGAGCAGTTCTTC. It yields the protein CASSPRTSAYNEQFF.

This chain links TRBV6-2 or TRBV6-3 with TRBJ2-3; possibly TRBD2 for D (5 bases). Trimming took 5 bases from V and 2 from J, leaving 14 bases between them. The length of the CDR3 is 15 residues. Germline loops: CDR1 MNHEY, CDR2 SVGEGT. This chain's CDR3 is CASSGDGLVTDTQYF. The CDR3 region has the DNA TGTGCCAGCAGTGGGGATGGACTGGTCACAGATACGCAGTATTTT.

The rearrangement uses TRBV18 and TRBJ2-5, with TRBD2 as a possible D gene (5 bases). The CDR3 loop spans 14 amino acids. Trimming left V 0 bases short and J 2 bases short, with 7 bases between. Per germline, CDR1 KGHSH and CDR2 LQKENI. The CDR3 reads CASSPPPGQETQYF. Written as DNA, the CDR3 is TGTGCCAGCTCACCACCCCCGGGACAAGAGACCCAGTACTTC. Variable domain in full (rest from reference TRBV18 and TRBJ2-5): NAGVMQNPRHLVRRRGQEARLRCSPMKGHSHVYWYRQLPEEGLKFMVYLQKENIIDESGMPKERFSAEFPKEGPSILRIQQVVRGDSAAYFCASSPPPGQETQYFGPGTRLLVL.

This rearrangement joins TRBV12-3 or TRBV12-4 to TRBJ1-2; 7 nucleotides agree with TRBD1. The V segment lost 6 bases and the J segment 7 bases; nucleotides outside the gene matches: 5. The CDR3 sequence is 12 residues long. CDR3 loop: CASSQGDSGYTF. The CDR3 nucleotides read TGTGCCAGCAGCCAAGGGGACAGTGGCTACACCTTC.

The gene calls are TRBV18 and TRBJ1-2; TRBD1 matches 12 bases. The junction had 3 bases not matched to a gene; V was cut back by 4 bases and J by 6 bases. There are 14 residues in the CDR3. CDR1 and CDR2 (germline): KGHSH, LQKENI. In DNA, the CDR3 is TGTGCCAGCTCACGGGACAGGGGGCGAGATGGCTACACCTTC. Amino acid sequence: CASSRDRGRDGYTF.

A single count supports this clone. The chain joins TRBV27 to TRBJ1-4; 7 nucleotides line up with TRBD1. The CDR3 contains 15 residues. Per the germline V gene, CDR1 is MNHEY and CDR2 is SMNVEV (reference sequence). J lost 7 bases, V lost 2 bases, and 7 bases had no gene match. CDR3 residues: CASSLQTGSVEKLFF. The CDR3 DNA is TGTGCCAGCAGTTTACAGACAGGGTCGGTTGAAAAACTGTTTTTT.

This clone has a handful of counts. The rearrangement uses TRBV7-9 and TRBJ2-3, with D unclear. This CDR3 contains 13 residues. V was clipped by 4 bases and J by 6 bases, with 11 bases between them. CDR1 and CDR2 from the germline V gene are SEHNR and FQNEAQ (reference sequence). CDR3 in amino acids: CASSSPPLDTQYF. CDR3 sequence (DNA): TGTGCCAGCAGCTCCCCCCCGTTGGATACGCAGTATTTT.

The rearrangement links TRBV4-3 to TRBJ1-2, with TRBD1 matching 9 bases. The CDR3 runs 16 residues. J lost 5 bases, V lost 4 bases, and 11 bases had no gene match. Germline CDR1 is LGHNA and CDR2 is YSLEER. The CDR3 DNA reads TGCGCCAGCAGCCGCCAGGCGGGACAGGGACTTTATGGCTACACCTTC. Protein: CASSRQAGQGLYGYTF.

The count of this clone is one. The CDR3 DNA reads as TGTGCCAGCTCACCCCAGGGGAATGAAAAACTGTTTTTT. It specifies CASSPQGNEKLFF. The chain recombines TRBV18 with TRBJ1-4; TRBD1 might be the D (6 bases). Germline V gene data show CDR1 as KGHSH and CDR2 as LQKENI. Trimming removed 3 bases from V and 5 bases from J, with 7 bases in between. This CDR3 is built from 13 residues.

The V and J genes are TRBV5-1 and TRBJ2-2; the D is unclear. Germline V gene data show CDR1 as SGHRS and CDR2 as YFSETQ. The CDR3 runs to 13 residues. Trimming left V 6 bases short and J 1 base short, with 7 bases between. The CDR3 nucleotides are TGCGCCAGCAACCACGGGAACACCGGGGAGCTGTTTTTT. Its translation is CASNHGNTGELFF.

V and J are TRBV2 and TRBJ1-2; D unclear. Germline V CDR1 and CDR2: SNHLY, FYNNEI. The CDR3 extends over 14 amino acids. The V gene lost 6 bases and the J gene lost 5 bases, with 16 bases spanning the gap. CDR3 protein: CASRGVGISYGYTF. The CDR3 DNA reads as TGTGCCAGCAGGGGAGTTGGGATTTCATATGGCTACACCTTC.

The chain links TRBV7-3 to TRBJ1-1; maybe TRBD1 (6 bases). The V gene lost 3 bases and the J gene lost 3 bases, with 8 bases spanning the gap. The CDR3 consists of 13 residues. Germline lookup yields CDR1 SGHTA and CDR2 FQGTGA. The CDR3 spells CASSFSGDTEAFF. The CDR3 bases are TGTGCCAGCAGCTTTTCAGGGGACACTGAAGCTTTCTTT.

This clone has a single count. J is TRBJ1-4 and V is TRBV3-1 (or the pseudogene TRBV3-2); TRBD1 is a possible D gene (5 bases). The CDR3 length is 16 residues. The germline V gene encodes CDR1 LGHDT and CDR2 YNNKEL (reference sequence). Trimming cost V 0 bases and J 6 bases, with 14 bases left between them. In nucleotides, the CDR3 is TGTGCCAGCAGCCAAGATCACACCGGGGGGTATGAAAAACTGTTTTTT. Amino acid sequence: CASSQDHTGGYEKLFF.

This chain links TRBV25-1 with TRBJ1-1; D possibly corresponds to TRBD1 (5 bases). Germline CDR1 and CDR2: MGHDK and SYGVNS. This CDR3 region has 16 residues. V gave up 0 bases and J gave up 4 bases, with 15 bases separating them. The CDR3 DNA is TGTGCCAGCAGTGAATACGGTGCGGGGCCGGGCACTGAAGCTTTCTTT. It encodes CASSEYGAGPGTEAFF. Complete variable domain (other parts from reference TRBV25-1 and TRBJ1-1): EADIYQTPRYLVIGTGKKITLECSQTMGHDKMYWYQQDPGMELHLIHYSYGVNSTEKGDLSSESTVSRIRTEHFPLTLESARPSHTSQYLCASSEYGAGPGTEAFFGQGTRLTVV.

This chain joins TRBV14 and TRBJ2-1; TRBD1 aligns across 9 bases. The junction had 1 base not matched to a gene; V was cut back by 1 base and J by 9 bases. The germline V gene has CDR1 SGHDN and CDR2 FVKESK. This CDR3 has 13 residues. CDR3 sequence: CASSQVTGGEQFF. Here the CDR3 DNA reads TGTGCCAGCAGCCAAGTGACAGGGGGTGAGCAGTTCTTC.

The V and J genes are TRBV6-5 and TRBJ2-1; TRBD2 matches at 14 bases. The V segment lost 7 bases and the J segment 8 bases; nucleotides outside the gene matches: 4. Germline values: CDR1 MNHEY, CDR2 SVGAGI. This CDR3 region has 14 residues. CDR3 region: CASTRLAGGDEQFF. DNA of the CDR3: TGTGCCAGCACAAGACTAGCGGGAGGGGATGAGCAGTTCTTC.

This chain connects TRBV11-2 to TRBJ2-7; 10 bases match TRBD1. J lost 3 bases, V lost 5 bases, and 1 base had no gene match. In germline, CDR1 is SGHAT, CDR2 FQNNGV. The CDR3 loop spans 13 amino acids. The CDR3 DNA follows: TGTGCCAGCAGCAGGGACAGGGGCTACGAGCAGTACTTC. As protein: CASSRDRGYEQYF.